A selection of T cell receptor beta chains follows, all from one sample in a study of T cells after yellow fever vaccination. TCRdb re-called the 5' RACE reads through MiXCR, storing one row per CDR3 protein. The sample lists about 550,000 distinct CDR3 sequences, under 25% occurring once. The source was PBMCs, collected 15 days after the yellow fever booster vaccination. The receptors shown here come from a man aged 25 to 40 who received the YFV17D yellow fever vaccine. Both conserved end residues are part of each CDR3. The order of the fields is CDR3 protein, V gene.

CDR3: CASSYDGPNTEAFF; V: TRBV6-5
CDR3: CSARGGQGKTYEQYF; V: TRBV20-1
CDR3: CASRSQGTGELFF; V: TRBV7-2
CDR3: CATSSERQVNTEAFF; V: TRBV15
CDR3: CASSPASGGVLEQYF; V: TRBV12-3/TRBV12-4
CDR3: CASSISAGYEQYF; V: TRBV19
CDR3: CASSPEGRRDGYTF; V: TRBV5-1
CDR3: CASRGGTGDQPQHF; V: TRBV6-1
CDR3: CASRTSGKNTGELFF; V: TRBV6-1
CDR3: CSADNEQFF; V: TRBV29-1
CDR3: CSASGAGGPYEQYF; V: TRBV20-1
CDR3: CATGRGTMNTEAFF; V: TRBV10-2
CDR3: CASSFAGVYNEQFF; V: TRBV5-1
CDR3: CASSYRGYSYNEQFF; V: TRBV9
CDR3: CASSDRIGPLRTEAFF; V: TRBV2
CDR3: CASSPGTSGSNNEQFF; V: TRBV18
CDR3: CASSDPTGGAEAFF; V: TRBV13
CDR3: CASSPGLAGGDETQYF; V: TRBV7-2
CDR3: CASSQGSRAGELFF; V: TRBV4-3
CDR3: CASSQLSGTGNNEQFF; V: TRBV6-2/TRBV6-3
CDR3: CATSRELARETQYF; V: TRBV15
CDR3: CSVVLLAGEGTDTQYF; V: TRBV29-1
CDR3: CASRKSGGGYEQYF; V: TRBV12-3/TRBV12-4
CDR3: CASSQRLHGETQYF; V: TRBV12-3/TRBV12-4
CDR3: CASSPQGGKEQFF; V: TRBV18
CDR3: CASSLLEAIYEQYF; V: TRBV10-2
CDR3: CASREGPNSPLHF; V: TRBV7-9
CDR3: CASSHMAGGADTQYF; V: TRBV13
CDR3: CASSQRGSSYNEQFF; V: TRBV5-1
CDR3: CASSLGGPGTIQYF; V: TRBV7-3
CDR3: CSFADFRTYNEQFF; V: TRBV29-1
CDR3: CASSTHPEGRAFF; V: TRBV9
CDR3: CANPTGWTPGF; V: TRBV6-5
CDR3: CASTSDMGKNIQYF; V: TRBV27
CDR3: CASSLSGQGRAARAFF; V: TRBV5-1
CDR3: CSPSSGTVGEQYF; V: TRBV20-1
CDR3: CAAKGAADTQYF; V: TRBV7-2
CDR3: CASSLSQLGTEAFF; V: TRBV7-2
CDR3: CASGLGQGRQETQYF; V: TRBV12-5
CDR3: CASSVEAGSEQFF; V: TRBV9
CDR3: CASGFSVGSSAMYNEQFF; V: TRBV12-5
CDR3: CSARVRESYNEQFF; V: TRBV20-1